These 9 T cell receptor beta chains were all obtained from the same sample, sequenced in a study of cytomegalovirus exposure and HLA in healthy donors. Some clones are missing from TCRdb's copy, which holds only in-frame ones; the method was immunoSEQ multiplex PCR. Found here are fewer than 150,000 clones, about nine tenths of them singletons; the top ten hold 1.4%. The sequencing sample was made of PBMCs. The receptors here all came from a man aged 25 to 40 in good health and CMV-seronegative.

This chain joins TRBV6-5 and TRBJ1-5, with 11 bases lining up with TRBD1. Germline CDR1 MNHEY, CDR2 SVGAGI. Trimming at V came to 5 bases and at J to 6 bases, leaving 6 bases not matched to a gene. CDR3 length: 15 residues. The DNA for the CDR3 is TGTGCCAGCAGTACACGGACAGGGGGCTCTCAGCCCCAGCATTTT. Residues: CASSTRTGGSQPQHF.

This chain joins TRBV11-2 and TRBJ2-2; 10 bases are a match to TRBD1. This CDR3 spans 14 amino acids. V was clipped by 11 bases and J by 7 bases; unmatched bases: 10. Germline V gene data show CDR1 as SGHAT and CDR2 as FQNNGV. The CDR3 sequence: CAVRDRGIDGELFF. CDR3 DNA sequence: TGTGCCGTGAGGGACAGGGGAATTGACGGGGAGCTGTTTTTT. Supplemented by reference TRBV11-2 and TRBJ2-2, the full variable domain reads EAGVAQSPRYKIIEKRQSVAFWCNPISGHATLYWYQQILGQGPKLLIQFQNNGVVDDSQLPKDRFSAERLKGVDSTLKIQPAKLEDSAVYLCAVRDRGIDGELFFGEGSRLTVL.

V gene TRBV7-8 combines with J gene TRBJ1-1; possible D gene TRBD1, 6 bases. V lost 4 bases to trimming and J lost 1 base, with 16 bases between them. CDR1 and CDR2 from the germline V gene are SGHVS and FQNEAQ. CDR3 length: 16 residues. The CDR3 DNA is TGTGCCAGCAGCTCAGGGGTCCGGCAGGGGAACACTGAAGCTTTCTTT. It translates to CASSSGVRQGNTEAFF.

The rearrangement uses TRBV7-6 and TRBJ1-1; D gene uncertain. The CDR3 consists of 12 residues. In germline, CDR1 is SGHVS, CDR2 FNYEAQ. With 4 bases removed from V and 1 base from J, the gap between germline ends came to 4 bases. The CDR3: CASSSRNTEAFF. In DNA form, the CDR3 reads TGTGCCAGCAGCTCTAGGAACACTGAAGCTTTCTTT.

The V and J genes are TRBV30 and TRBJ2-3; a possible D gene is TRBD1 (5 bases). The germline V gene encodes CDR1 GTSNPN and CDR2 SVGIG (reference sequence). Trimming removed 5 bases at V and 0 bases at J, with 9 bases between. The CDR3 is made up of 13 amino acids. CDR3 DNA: TGTGCCTGGGGAAGGGGTAGCACAGATACGCAGTATTTT. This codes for CAWGRGSTDTQYF.

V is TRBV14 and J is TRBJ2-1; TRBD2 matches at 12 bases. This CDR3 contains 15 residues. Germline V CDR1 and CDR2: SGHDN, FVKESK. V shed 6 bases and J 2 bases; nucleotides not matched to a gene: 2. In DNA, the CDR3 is TGTGCCAGCAGTCTAGCGGGAGGGCCCTACAATGAGCAGTTCTTC. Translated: CASSLAGGPYNEQFF. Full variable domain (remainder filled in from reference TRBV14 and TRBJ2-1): EAGVTQFPSHSVIEKGQTVTLRCDPISGHDNLYWYRRVMGKEIKFLLHFVKESKQDESGMPNNRFLAERTGGTYSTLKVQPAELEDSGVYFCASSLAGGPYNEQFFGPGTRLTVL.

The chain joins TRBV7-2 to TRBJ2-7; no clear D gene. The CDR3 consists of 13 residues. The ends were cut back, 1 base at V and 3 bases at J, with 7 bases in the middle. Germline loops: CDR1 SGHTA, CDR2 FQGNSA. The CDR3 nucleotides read TGTGCCAGCAGCTTAGATCCCGGCTACGAGCAGTACTTC. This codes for CASSLDPGYEQYF.

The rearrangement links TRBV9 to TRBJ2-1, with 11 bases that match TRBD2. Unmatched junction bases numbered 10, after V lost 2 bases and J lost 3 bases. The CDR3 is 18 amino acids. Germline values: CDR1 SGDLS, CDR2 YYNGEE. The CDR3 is CASSVAAISGRGYNEQFF. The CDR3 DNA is TGTGCCAGCAGCGTGGCGGCTATTAGCGGGAGGGGCTACAATGAGCAGTTCTTC.

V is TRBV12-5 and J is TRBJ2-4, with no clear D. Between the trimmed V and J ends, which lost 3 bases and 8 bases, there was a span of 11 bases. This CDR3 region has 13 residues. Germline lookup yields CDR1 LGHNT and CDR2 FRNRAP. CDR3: CASGFEVVDIQYF. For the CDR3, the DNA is TGTGCTAGTGGTTTCGAGGTGGTAGACATTCAGTACTTC.